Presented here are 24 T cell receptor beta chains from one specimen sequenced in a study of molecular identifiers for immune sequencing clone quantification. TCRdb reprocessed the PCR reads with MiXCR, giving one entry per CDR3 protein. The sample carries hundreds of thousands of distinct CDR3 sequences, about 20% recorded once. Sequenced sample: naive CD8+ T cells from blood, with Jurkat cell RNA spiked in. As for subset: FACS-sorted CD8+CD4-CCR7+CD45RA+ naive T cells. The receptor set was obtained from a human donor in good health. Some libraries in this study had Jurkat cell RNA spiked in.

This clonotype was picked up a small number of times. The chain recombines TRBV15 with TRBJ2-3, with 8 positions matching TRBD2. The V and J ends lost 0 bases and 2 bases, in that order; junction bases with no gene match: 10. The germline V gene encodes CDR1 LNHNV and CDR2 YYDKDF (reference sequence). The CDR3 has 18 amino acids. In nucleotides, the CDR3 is TGTGCCACCAGCAGAGAGGGGGCTCTGCGGGAGGACACAGATACGCAGTATTTT. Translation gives CATSREGALREDTDTQYF.

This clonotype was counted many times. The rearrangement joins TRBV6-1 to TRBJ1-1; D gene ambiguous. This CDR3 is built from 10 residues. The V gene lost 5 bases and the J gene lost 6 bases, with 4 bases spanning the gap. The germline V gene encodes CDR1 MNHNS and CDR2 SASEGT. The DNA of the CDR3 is TGTGCCAGCAGTCAGCCTGAAGCTTTCTTT. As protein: CASSQPEAFF.

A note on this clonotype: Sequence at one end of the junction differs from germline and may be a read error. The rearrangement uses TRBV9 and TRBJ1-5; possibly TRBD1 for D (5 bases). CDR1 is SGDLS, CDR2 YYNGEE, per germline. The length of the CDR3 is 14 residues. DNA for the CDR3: TGTGCCAGCAGCGTAGGAGGGGTAGATCAGCCCCAGCGTTTT. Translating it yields CASSVGGVDQPQRF.

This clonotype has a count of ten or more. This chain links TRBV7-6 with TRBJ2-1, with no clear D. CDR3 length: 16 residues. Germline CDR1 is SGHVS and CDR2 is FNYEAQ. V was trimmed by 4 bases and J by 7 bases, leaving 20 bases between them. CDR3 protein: CASSSAVFARGNEQFF. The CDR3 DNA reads TGTGCCAGCAGCTCGGCCGTCTTCGCCCGTGGAAATGAGCAGTTCTTC.

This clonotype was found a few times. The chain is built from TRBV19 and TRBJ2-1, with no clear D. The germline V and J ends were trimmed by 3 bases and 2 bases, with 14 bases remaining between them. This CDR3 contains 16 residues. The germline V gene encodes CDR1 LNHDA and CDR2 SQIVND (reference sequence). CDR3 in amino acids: CASSISLYEAYNEQFF. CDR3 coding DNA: TGTGCCAGTAGTATCTCACTATACGAAGCCTACAATGAGCAGTTCTTC.

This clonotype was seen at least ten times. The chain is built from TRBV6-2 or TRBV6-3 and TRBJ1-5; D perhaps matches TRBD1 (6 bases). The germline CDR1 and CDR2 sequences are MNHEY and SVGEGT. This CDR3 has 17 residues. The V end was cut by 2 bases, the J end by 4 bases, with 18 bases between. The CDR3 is CASSYPGADRPNQPQHF. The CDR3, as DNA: TGTGCCAGCAGTTACCCCGGGGCCGACAGGCCAAATCAGCCCCAGCATTTT.

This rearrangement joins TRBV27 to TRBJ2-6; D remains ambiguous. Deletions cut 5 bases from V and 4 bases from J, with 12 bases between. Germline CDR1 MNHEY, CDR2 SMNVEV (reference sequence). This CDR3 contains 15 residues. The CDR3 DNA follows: TGTGCCAGCAGTCCCCAGAGGTCCGGGGCCAACGTCCTGACTTTC. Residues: CASSPQRSGANVLTF.

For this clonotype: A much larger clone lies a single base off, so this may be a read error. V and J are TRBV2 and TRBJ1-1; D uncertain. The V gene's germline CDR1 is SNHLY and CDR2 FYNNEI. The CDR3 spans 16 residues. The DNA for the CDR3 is TGTTCCAGCAGTGAAGGTCTGGGTTTCGCGATGACTGAAGCTTTCTTT. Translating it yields CSSSEGLGFAMTEAFF.

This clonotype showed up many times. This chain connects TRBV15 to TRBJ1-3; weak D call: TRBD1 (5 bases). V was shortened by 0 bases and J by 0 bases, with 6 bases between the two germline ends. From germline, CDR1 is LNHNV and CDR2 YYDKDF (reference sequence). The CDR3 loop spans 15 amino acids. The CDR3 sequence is CATSRDGTSGNTIYF. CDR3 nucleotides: TGTGCCACCAGCAGAGATGGGACCTCTGGAAACACCATATATTTT.

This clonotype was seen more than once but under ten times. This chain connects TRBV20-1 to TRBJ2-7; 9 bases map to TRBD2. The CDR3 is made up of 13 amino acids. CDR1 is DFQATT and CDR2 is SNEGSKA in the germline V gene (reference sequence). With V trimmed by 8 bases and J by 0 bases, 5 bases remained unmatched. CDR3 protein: CSPQRGDSYEQYF. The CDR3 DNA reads TGCAGTCCACAGCGGGGGGACTCCTACGAGCAGTACTTC.

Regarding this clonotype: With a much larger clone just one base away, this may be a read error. CDR3: CASSQSLCGTRRYYKRDDYEVQYF. The CDR3 DNA sequence: TGCGCCAGCAGTCAATCGTTATGCGGCACGCGGAGATATTACAAGCGTGATGACTACGAGGTGCAGTACTTC. The J gene is TRBJ2-7, the V gene TRBV23-1, with D possibly being TRBD2 (5 bases). TRBV23-1 is an ORF; its function is uncertain. This CDR3 is built from 24 residues. The ends were cut back, 0 bases at V and 9 bases at J, with 45 bases in the middle.

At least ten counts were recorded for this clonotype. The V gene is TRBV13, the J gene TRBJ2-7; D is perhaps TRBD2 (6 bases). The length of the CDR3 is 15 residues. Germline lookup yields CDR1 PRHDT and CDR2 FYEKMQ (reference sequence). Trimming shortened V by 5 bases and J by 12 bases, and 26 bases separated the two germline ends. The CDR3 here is CASSPTGTLLSEGYF. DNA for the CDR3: TGTGCCAGCAGCCCTACCGGGACTCTCCTAAGTGAAGGGTACTTC. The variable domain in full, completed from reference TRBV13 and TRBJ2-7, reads AAGVIQSPRHLIKEKRETATLKCYPIPRHDTVYWYQQGPGQDPQFLISFYEKMQSDKGSIPDRFSAQQFSDYHSELNMSSLELGDSALYFCASSPTGTLLSEGYFGPGTRLTVT.

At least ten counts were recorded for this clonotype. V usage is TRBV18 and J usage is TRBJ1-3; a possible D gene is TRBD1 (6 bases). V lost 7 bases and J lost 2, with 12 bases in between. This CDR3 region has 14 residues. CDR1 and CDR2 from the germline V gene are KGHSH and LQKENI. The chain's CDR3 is CASFSGTTGNTIYF. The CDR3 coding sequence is TGTGCCAGCTTCTCCGGGACAACTGGAAACACCATATATTTT.

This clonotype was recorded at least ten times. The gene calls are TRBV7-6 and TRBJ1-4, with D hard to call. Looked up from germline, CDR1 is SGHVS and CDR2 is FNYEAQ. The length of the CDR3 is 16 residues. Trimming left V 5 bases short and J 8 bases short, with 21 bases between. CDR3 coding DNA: TGTGCCAGCAGCCTATCCGGTTGGACCGAGAGAGAAAAACTGTTTTTT. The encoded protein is CASSLSGWTEREKLFF.

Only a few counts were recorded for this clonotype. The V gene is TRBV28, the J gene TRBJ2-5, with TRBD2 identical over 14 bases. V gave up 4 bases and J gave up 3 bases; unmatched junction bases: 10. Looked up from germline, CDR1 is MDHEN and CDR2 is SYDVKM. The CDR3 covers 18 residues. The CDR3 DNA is TGTGCCAGCAGTTCCGGGACTAGCGGGAGTAAACTAGAAGAGACCCAGTACTTC. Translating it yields CASSSGTSGSKLEETQYF.

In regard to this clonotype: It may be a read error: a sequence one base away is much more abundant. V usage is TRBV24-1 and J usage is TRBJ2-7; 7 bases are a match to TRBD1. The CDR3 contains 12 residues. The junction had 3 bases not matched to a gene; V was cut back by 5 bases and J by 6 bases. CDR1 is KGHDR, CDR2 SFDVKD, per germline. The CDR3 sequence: CATSVTGVEQYF. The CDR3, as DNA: TGTGCCACCAGTGTAACAGGGGTCGAGCAGTACTTC.

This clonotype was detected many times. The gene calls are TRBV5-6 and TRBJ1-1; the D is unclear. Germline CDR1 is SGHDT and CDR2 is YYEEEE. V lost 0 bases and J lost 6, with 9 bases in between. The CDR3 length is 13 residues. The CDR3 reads CASSLAVGAEAFF. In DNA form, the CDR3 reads TGTGCCAGCAGCTTGGCCGTCGGGGCTGAAGCTTTCTTT.

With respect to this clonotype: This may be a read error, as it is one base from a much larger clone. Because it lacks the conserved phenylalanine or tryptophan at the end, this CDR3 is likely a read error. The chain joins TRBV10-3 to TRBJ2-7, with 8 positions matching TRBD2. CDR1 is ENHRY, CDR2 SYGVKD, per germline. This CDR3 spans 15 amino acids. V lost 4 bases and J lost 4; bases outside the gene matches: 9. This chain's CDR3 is CAISGGGGTHYEQYS. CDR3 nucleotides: TGTGCCATCAGTGGTGGCGGGGGGACCCATTACGAGCAGTACTCC.

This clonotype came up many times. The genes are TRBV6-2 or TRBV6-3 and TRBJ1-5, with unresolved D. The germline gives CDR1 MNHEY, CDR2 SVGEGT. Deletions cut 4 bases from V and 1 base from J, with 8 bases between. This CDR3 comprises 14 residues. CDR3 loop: CASSSLDSNQPQHF. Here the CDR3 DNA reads TGTGCCAGCAGTTCGCTGGACAGCAATCAGCCCCAGCATTTT.

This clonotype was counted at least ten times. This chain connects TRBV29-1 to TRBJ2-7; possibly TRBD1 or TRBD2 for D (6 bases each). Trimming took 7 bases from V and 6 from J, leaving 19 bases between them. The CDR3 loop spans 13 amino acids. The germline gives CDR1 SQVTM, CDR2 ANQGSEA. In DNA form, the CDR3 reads TGCAGCGGGGGGACTGCCGAAGGGGGCGAGCAGTACTTC. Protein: CSGGTAEGGEQYF.

The CDR3 nucleotides read TGCGCCAGCAGCCCTCGATTTAATACGGTCGGGCAGTACTTC. Its protein product is CASSPRFNTVGQYF. The chain recombines TRBV4-1 with TRBJ2-7; no reliable D call. The germline V gene encodes CDR1 MGHRA and CDR2 YSYEKL. V was clipped by 4 bases and J by 9 bases, with 19 bases between them. This CDR3 spans 14 amino acids.

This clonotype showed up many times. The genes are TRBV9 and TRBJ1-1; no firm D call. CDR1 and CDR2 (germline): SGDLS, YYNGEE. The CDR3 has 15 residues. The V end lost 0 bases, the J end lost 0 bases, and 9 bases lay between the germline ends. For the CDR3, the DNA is TGTGCCAGCAGCGTAGTGCTCCCCATGAACACTGAAGCTTTCTTT. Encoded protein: CASSVVLPMNTEAFF.

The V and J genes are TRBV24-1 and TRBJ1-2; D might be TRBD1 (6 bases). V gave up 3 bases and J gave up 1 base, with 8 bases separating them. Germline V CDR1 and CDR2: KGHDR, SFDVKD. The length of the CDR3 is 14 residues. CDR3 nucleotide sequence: TGTGCCACCAGTGATGGGACACATAACTATGGCTACACCTTC. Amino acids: CATSDGTHNYGYTF.

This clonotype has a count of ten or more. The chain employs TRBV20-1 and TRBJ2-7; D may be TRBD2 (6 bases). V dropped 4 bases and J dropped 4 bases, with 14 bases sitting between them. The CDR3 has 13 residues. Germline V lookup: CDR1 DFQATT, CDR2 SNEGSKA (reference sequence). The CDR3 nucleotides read TGCAGTGCTAAGGGGACTCAGATTTACGAGCAGTACTTC. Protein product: CSAKGTQIYEQYF.